The rows below give T cell receptor beta chains drawn from one sample of a study of T cell responses to AZD1222 COVID-19 vaccine. The repertoire was sequenced with immunoSEQ multiplex PCR; TCRdb's copy has only in-frame clones and lacks some. The sample has 130,000 or so clones, 88% seen once. The specimen comprised peripheral blood, sampled 28 days after the second AZD1222 dose. These receptors came from an adult who received the AZD1222 COVID-19 vaccine. CDR3s include the opening cysteine and the closing phenylalanine or tryptophan. Fields, in order: J gene, clone size, V gene, D gene, CDR3 DNA, CDR3 protein. A D gene is named only where the DNA matches it firmly. The size field is filled for only some rows; it gives once, few, many or a size class.

TRBJ2-1,.,TRBV6-2/TRBV6-3,.,TGTGCCAGCAGTTATGGTGACAGCTCCTACAATGAGCAGTTCTTC,CASSYGDSSYNEQFF
TRBJ1-2,.,TRBV14,.,TGTGCCAGCAGCCAAGTAGGGGACGGCCGCTATGGCTACACCTTC,CASSQVGDGRYGYTF
TRBJ2-3,.,TRBV30,.,TGTGCCTGGAGTGTACGGAACACAGATACGCAGTATTTT,CAWSVRNTDTQYF
TRBJ1-2,.,TRBV12-5,.,TGTGCTAGTGGTTTGGTACTCCAGGGCCATGGCTACACCTTC,CASGLVLQGHGYTF
TRBJ1-5,.,TRBV19,TRBD1,TGTGCCATCAACCGCCCGGGACAGGGACTGGGCAGCAATCAGCCCCAGCATTTT,CAINRPGQGLGSNQPQHF
TRBJ2-5,once,TRBV11-2,.,TGTGCCAGCAGCTTAACGGCGACCCAAGAGACCCAGTACTTC,CASSLTATQETQYF
TRBJ2-5,once,TRBV7-2,.,TGTGCCAGCAGCCCCCGCGGGGGCCCGTTGGGGACCCAGTACTTC,CASSPRGGPLGTQYF
TRBJ1-2,.,TRBV6-6,.,TGTGCCAGCAGTACGCGGACGGGGTTTAACTATGGCTACACCTTC,CASSTRTGFNYGYTF
TRBJ1-3,.,TRBV11-3,TRBD1,TGTGCCAGCAGCTCCCGGACAGGGGAGGGAAACACCATATATTTT,CASSSRTGEGNTIYF
TRBJ2-3,.,TRBV6-6,TRBD2,TGTGCCAGCAGTTACTTAGCGGGGTCAAGTAAGGATACGCAGTATTTT,CASSYLAGSSKDTQYF
TRBJ2-3,.,TRBV5-8,.,TGTGCCAGCAGCTTGGGGTTTAGCGCAGATACGCAGTATTTT,CASSLGFSADTQYF
TRBJ2-3,few,TRBV6-6,.,TGTGCCAGCCAACGCTACAGGGACTCCACAGATACGCAGTATTTT,CASQRYRDSTDTQYF
TRBJ1-1,.,TRBV19,.,TGTGCCAGTAGTAATGCGGGGAAAACTGAAGCTTTCTTT,CASSNAGKTEAFF
TRBJ1-2,few,TRBV5-4,.,TGTGCCAGCAGTTTTGGCAGGGGAGGCTATGGCTACACCTTC,CASSFGRGGYGYTF
TRBJ1-6,.,TRBV6-5,.,TGTGCCCACGGGGGCCCTCAATCACCCCTCCACTTT,CAHGGPQSPLHF
TRBJ2-7,.,TRBV5-1,TRBD1,TGCGCCAGCAGCTTGGGACAGGGGGACTACGAGCAGTACTTC,CASSLGQGDYEQYF
TRBJ1-1,few,TRBV18,.,TGTGCCAGCTCACCGACGATACAGGGAACTGCCCCAGGGGTGGGGACTGAAGCTTTCTTT,CASSPTIQGTAPGVGTEAFF
TRBJ2-3,.,TRBV27,.,TGTGCCAGCAGTTTTAACCAGTTCACAGATACGCAGTATTTT,CASSFNQFTDTQYF
TRBJ2-2,.,TRBV19,.,TGTGCCAGTAGAAGAGCCACCGGGGAGCTGTTTTTT,CASRRATGELFF
TRBJ2-7,.,TRBV7-9,TRBD1,TGTGCCAGCAGCGCGCCGGGACAGGGGTTCTACGAGCAGTACTTC,CASSAPGQGFYEQYF
TRBJ2-2,.,TRBV7-3,.,TGTGCCAGCAGCAAACAAGAAGGTAGCGGGGAGCTGTTTTTT,CASSKQEGSGELFF
TRBJ1-5,.,TRBV6-2/TRBV6-3,.,TGTGCCAGCAGTTACTCGAATAGGGCCCAGCATTTT,CASSYSNRAQHF
TRBJ2-7,once,TRBV18,.,TGTGCCAGCTCACCCCGGAACGGCAAGAGCTCCTACGAGCAGTACTTC,CASSPRNGKSSYEQYF
TRBJ1-3,few,TRBV7-2,.,TGTGCCAGCAGCTTACAACTTGGGGGGACGGGAAACACCATATATTTT,CASSLQLGGTGNTIYF
TRBJ2-7,few,TRBV3-1/TRBV3-2,.,TGTGCCAGCGGCAACTTCTACGAGCAGTACTTC,CASGNFYEQYF
TRBJ1-5,once,TRBV19,.,TGTGCCAGTAGTATCTCCGGGACACTGAATCAGCCCCAGCATTTT,CASSISGTLNQPQHF
TRBJ2-1,.,TRBV7-9,.,TGTGCCAGCAGCTTAGCGCAGGGGCACGCCTACAATGAGCAGTTCTTC,CASSLAQGHAYNEQFF
TRBJ2-1,few,TRBV28,.,TGTGCCAGCAGTTTATGGGAAATAGTACCCTACAATGAGCAGTTCTTC,CASSLWEIVPYNEQFF
TRBJ2-6,.,TRBV9,.,TGTGCCAGCAGCGTTGCCCCTTCTGGGGCCAACGTCCTGACTTTC,CASSVAPSGANVLTF
TRBJ2-7,.,TRBV6-5,TRBD2,TGTGCCAGCAGTTTGGGGAGGGCCACCTACGAGCAGTACTTC,CASSLGRATYEQYF
TRBJ1-2,.,TRBV25-1,.,TGTGCCAGCAGTCCCCTCGGCAGGATGGGCTATGGCTACACCTTC,CASSPLGRMGYGYTF